This record covers a single T cell receptor beta chain. Its antigen is currently not known. Base qualities are not at hand, and no much larger clone is one base apart. The data were obtained in a study of shared clonotypes between healthy human individuals (dated by TCRdb to the early 2020s). For context, the study as a whole: Two women and three men aged 18 to 49 years were included in the cohort. For each donor, three plates each were used for CD4 naive and CD4 memory, two plates were used for CD8 naive, and one plate was used for CD8 memory. To estimate repertoire size and how much clonotype sharing occurs between individuals, the study deeply sequenced the blood TCR repertoires of five healthy adults. To increase sequencing depth and limit assay-specific biases, TCR repertoire library preparation and sequencing were carried out by different laboratories using diverse techniques. Each donor's leukapheresis produced roughly between roughly 0.94 and 9.5 billion PBMCs.

Paper-wide results and their limitations: Sampling was restricted to blood, and TCR repertoires in tissues likely differ from the TCR repertoires found in blood. Sharing across four donors was observed for 4.5% to 6.5% of naive CD4, about 3.2% of naive CD8, 2.3% of memory CD4, and roughly 0.4% of memory CD8 clonotypes. Pairwise subsampling indicated that sequencing depth was expected to affect the degree of clonotype sharing among donors. Naive subsets generally had larger estimated clonotype richness than memory subsets did. Rarefaction of sorted-subset datasets indicated incomplete sequencing despite the large sequencing depth. Clonotypes shared by all four sorted-subset donors showed higher generation probabilities than non-shared clonotypes. Because the study included a small number of donors, the genetic and exposure-history diversity represented was limited.

Donors were healthy HIV-negative adults with no recently reported acute infections or vaccinations. Only Caucasian adults living in Nashville, Tennessee, USA were represented among the donors. Magnetic negative selection was used to enrich CD4+ T cells, after which naive cells were positively selected on CD45RA and the negative fraction became the memory subset. Blood was collected by leukapheresis, and PBMCs were isolated by Ficoll-Histopaque density gradient centrifugation and then cryopreserved in liquid nitrogen vapor phase. Analytical flow cytometry was used to check the purity and quantity of every magnetically sorted T cell population. Genomic DNA was isolated from each sorted fraction and quantified by UV absorbance on a Nanodrop 2000c. Looking up the germline V gene yields CDR1 SGHVS and CDR2 FQNEAQ. V is cut by 5 bases and J by 12 bases, and the space between the germline ends is 22 bases. Reading from cysteine to phenylalanine, the CDR3 counts 14 amino acids. This entry keeps only the CDR3 DNA: 42 bases, framed from base 1.

TCR CDR3 regions were amplified from genomic DNA by multiplex PCR using the deep immunoSEQ assay. Extracted genomic DNA from each cell subset was spread evenly across all wells of several immunoSEQ 96-well plates, with each plate serving as a replicate. For sorted subsets, each replicate PCR was loaded with around 220 ng genomic DNA, equivalent to 30,000 or so T cell genomes. The purified libraries were quantified using a Qubit 3.0 fluorometer, sized with a Bioanalyzer 2100, and then quantified again using the KAPA Library Quantification kit. Every immunoSEQ 96-well plate was sequenced on a dedicated single-read 150-cycle Illumina NextSeq 550 flow cell. Per the source publication's procedure: The immunoSEQ output contained only junctional sequences without quality scores, so filtering could not match that applied to full-length reads. Sequences were annotated with PyIR, a Python wrapper for IgBLAST v1.9, using IMGT germline references to assign V/J genes and CDR3. Reads with weak V/J assignments (E-value above 1e-6), missing CDR3, stop codons, out-of-frame junctions, or ambiguous translated residues were removed. V3J clonotypes were defined as sequences sharing an identical inferred V gene, J gene, and CDR3 amino acid sequence. The percentage overlap between two repertoires was calculated by dividing the number of shared unique clonotypes by the size of the smaller repertoire. Three approaches were used to assess repertoire richness: RTK rarefaction, the Chao1 estimator, and Recon v2.1 estimates of unobserved clonotypes. Generation probabilities for all TCRbeta clonotypes obtained by the gDNA method from a few donors were computed using OLGA. TCRdb retrieved this table from immuneACCESS and kept in-frame rearrangements only. Not all clones are present; in checked studies, unresolved V genes account for under half, and no reason is known for the remainder. That table furnishes V, J and clone size, whereas the DNA furnished D and trimming. The sample table contains 1.4 million to 1.5 million clones; only one count was recorded for roughly 96% of them. The leading ten clones occupy 0.95% to 1.5% of the sample.

This sequence originates from a man aged 30 to 39 in good health. The chain is assembled from TRBV7-8 and TRBJ1-2; TRBD1 is a possible D gene, resting on 5 matching bases. Sample: naive CD4+ T cells sorted from blood. Explained via the paper, the cell subset or site label denotes: CD45RA+ positively selected. The CDR3 protein is CASSILAFQGFNTF. The nucleotide sequence reads as follows: TGTGCCAGCAGCATACTGGCGTTTCAGGGTTTTAACACCTTC. With all but the CDR3 taken from the reference TRBV7-8 and TRBJ1-2 genes, the full variable domain is: GAGVSQSPRYKVAKRGQDVALRCDPISGHVSLFWYQQALGQGPEFLTYFQNEAQLDKSGLPSDRFFAERPEGSVSTLKIQRTQQEDSAVYLCASSILAFQGFNTFGSGTRLTVV.